The 10 T cell receptor beta chains given below trace back to one sample, sequenced in a study of T cell responses to AZD1222 COVID-19 vaccine. The method was immunoSEQ multiplex PCR; TCRdb's version includes in-frame clones alone and lacks a portion of them. The repertoire holds about 130,000 clones, with 70% to 90% as singletons. Sample: peripheral blood, taken on day 0 of AZD1222 vaccination. The origin of the receptors is an adult in good health.

J is TRBJ1-4 and V is TRBV5-4, with 8 bases fitting TRBD1. This CDR3 spans 16 amino acids. Losses at the gene ends were 4 bases for V and 5 bases for J; bases not matched to a gene: 10. Germline V gives CDR1 SGHNT, CDR2 YYREEE (reference sequence). This chain's CDR3 is CASSRTGPNWNEKLFF. In DNA form, the CDR3 reads TGTGCCAGCAGCCGGACAGGGCCTAATTGGAATGAAAAACTGTTTTTT.

CDR3 sequence (DNA): TGCGCCAGCAGCTTGGCCAGTTTAGTGGATACGCAGTATTTT. Translating gives CASSLASLVDTQYF. The rearrangement joins TRBV5-1 to TRBJ2-3; D not resolved. V gave up 0 bases and J gave up 6 bases, with 11 bases separating them. Germline CDR1 is SGHRS and CDR2 is YFSETQ. This CDR3 has 14 amino acids.

V is TRBV24-1 and J is TRBJ2-3; D gene ambiguous. The CDR3 consists of 15 residues. CDR1 is KGHDR, CDR2 SFDVKD, per germline. Trimming pared 1 base from V and 1 base from J, leaving 8 bases between. The CDR3 reads CATSDFSSRTDTQYF. CDR3 sequence (DNA): TGTGCCACCAGTGATTTTTCCAGCCGCACAGATACGCAGTATTTT.

This sequence joins TRBV5-1 and TRBJ2-2; 16 bases agree with TRBD2. The J segment lost 6 bases and the V segment lost 4 bases, leaving 9 bases of the junction unmatched. Germline V gene lookup returns CDR1 SGHRS and CDR2 YFSETQ. The CDR3 spans 18 residues. The chain's CDR3 is CASSLGLAGGPGSGELFF. The DNA of the CDR3 is TGCGCCAGCAGCCTGGGACTAGCGGGAGGGCCGGGTTCCGGGGAGCTGTTTTTT.

This chain connects TRBV9 to TRBJ1-1; no clear D gene. The CDR3 sequence is 15 residues long. The germline V and J ends were trimmed by 2 bases and 0 bases, with 11 bases remaining between them. Looked up from germline, CDR1 is SGDLS and CDR2 is YYNGEE. In nucleotides, the CDR3 is TGTGCCAGCAGCGTTCGGCTGGACGTGAACACTGAAGCTTTCTTT. This gives the protein CASSVRLDVNTEAFF.

This chain uses TRBV7-2 with TRBJ2-5; the match to TRBD1 covers 8 bases. Trimming cost V 3 bases and J 3 bases; bases outside gene matches: 3. The CDR3 is 14 residues long. Germline CDR1 SGHTA, CDR2 FQGNSA. The CDR3: CASSFGQGKETQYF. CDR3 DNA sequence: TGTGCCAGCAGCTTTGGACAGGGAAAAGAGACCCAGTACTTC. Complete variable domain (other parts from reference TRBV7-2 and TRBJ2-5): GAGVSQSPSNKVTEKGKDVELRCDPISGHTALYWYRQSLGQGLEFLIYFQGNSAPDKSGLPSDRFSAERTGGSVSTLTIQRTQQEDSAVYLCASSFGQGKETQYFGPGTRLLVL.

The gene calls are TRBV6-2 or TRBV6-3 and TRBJ2-2, with 12 bases that match TRBD2. Germline values: CDR1 MNHEY, CDR2 SVGEGT. V was clipped by 4 bases and J by 3 bases; unmatched bases: 6. The CDR3 extends over 17 amino acids. The chain's CDR3 is CASSFDLAGGDTGELFF. CDR3 in DNA: TGTGCCAGCAGTTTCGACCTAGCGGGAGGGGACACCGGGGAGCTGTTTTTT.

This rearrangement joins TRBV20-1 to TRBJ1-2; tentative D call: TRBD1 (6 bases). There are 11 residues in the CDR3. Germline assignment: CDR1 DFQATT and CDR2 SNEGSKA (reference sequence). The V and J ends lost 6 bases and 7 bases respectively, with 12 bases between them. Here the CDR3 DNA reads TGCAGTGCAGCCCAGGGGAGTGGCTACACCTTC. It codes for CSAAQGSGYTF.

This clone was recorded once. J is TRBJ2-1 and V is TRBV6-2 or TRBV6-3, with 15 bases identical to TRBD2. CDR3 size: 16 residues. Losses at the gene ends were 6 bases for V and 7 bases for J; bases not matched to a gene: 7. Germline V gene lookup returns CDR1 MNHEY and CDR2 SVGEGT. The CDR3 is CASSLGTSGRRNEQFF. CDR3 sequence (DNA): TGTGCCAGCAGCCTGGGGACTAGCGGGAGGAGAAATGAGCAGTTCTTC.

The V and J genes are TRBV5-6 and TRBJ2-1; 12 bases align to TRBD2. CDR1 is SGHDT, CDR2 YYEEEE, per germline. Germline trimming cut 3 bases from V and 8 bases from J; bases unmatched to any gene: 12. The CDR3 extends over 17 amino acids. This CDR3 reads CASSSLAGGLTRDEQFF. As DNA, the CDR3 is TGTGCCAGCAGCTCCCTAGCGGGGGGGCTGACTAGGGATGAGCAGTTCTTC. The entire variable domain, with the rest obtained from reference TRBV5-6 and TRBJ2-1, is as follows: DAGVTQSPTHLIKTRGQQVTLRCSPKSGHDTVSWYQQALGQGPQFIFQYYEEEERQRGNFPDRFSGHQFPNYSSELNVNALLLGDSALYLCASSSLAGGLTRDEQFFGPGTRLTVL.